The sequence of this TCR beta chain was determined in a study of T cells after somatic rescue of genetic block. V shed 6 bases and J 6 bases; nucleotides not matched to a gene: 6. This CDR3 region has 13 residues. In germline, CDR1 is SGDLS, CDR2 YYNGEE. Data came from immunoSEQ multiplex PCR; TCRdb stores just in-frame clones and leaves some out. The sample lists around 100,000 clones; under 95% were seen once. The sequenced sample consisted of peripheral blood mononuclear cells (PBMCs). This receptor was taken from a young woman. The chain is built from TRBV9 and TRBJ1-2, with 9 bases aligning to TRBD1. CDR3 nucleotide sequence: TGTGCCAGCAATGACAGGGGGATTCATGGCTACACCTTC. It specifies CASNDRGIHGYTF.